This TCR beta chain was captured by sequencing in a study of blood T cells in healthy people across ages. Comment on this clonotype: What it binds is unknown.

General observations from the study: Expanded clonotype changes were possibly confounded by unknown donor CMV status.

Combining a sample-barcoded 5' primer with a J-beta primer mix, a second PCR ran for about 6 to 12 cycles. All cDNA molecules were each tagged by a template-switch adaptor with 12 random nucleotides. In TCRdb, the 5' RACE reads were re-called with MiXCR into one record per CDR3 protein. This sample has hundreds of thousands of distinct CDR3 sequences, with about 49% found just once. The trim removed 6 bases at V and 6 bases at J, leaving 5 bases unmatched. Germline V gene data show CDR1 as MNHEY and CDR2 as SMNVEV (reference sequence). The CDR3 length is 14 residues. Each sample provided at least 5 micrograms of extracted total RNA.

Sequencing was performed on blood. The V call is TRBV27, the J call TRBJ2-1, with 10 bases fitting TRBD2. This receptor was obtained from a man in his 60s in good health. This chain's CDR3 is CASSPQRGGNEQFF. Written as DNA, the CDR3 is TGTGCCAGCAGCCCACAGCGGGGGGGCAATGAGCAGTTCTTC.